This TCR beta chain is from a study of cytomegalovirus exposure and HLA in healthy donors. Points from the study as a whole: Rare TCR sequences dominated, though some public TCRs recurred in many donors.

As regards this clone: Its target is not known. Other nucleotide sequences from this sample produce the same CDR3.

V dropped 4 bases and J dropped 0; count of bases not matched to a gene: 2. CDR1 is SQVTM, CDR2 ANQGSEA, per germline. The CDR3 contains 13 residues. Use of 60 Vbeta and 13 Jbeta primers characterized the PCR. Data came from immunoSEQ multiplex PCR; TCRdb stores just in-frame clones and leaves some out. The table has about 190,000 clones, about four fifths seen once. Sequencing was done on a sample of PBMCs. This TCR came from a woman aged 45-65 years in good health and CMV-seropositive. The V and J genes are TRBV29-1 and TRBJ1-1; TRBD1 aligns across 7 bases. The CDR3 loop is CSVADRMNTEAFF. The CDR3 DNA sequence: TGCAGCGTTGCGGACAGGATGAACACTGAAGCTTTCTTT.